This T cell receptor (beta chain) was sequenced for a study of shared clonotypes between healthy human individuals. The wider study: Each donor had three CD4 naive, three CD4 memory, two CD8 naive and one CD8 memory plate. Study findings and constraints: Tissue TCR repertoires likely differ from these blood-only repertoires. For sorted subsets, rarefaction showed incomplete sequencing despite large depth. The naive CD4 repertoires of several donors were compared, and approximately 4.7% of clonotypes were shared.

Germline V gene lookup returns CDR1 MGHRA and CDR2 YSYEKL. The CDR3 is made up of 17 amino acids. V shed 5 bases and J shed 8 bases, with 24 bases lying between them. The data were produced by immunoSEQ multiplex PCR, yet TCRdb's version contains in-frame clones alone and is incomplete. The data show millions of clones, with approximately 94% seen just once and more than 1.5% held by the top ten. Naive CD8 populations comprised CD45RO-negative cells positively selected for CCR7, excluding terminally differentiated effector memory CD45RA+ cells. A word on this clone: Its antigen is currently unknown.

What was sequenced was naive CD8+ T cells from PBMCs. This clonotype was obtained from a man younger than 35 in good health. Some clones in this sample may be carry-over from other donors' samples. This chain connects TRBV4-1 to TRBJ1-4; D gene ambiguous. CDR3 nucleotides: TGCGCCAGCAGCTTGGACTGGGTGGGGTTGGAGTGGGAAAAACTGTTTTTT. The encoded protein is CASSLDWVGLEWEKLFF.